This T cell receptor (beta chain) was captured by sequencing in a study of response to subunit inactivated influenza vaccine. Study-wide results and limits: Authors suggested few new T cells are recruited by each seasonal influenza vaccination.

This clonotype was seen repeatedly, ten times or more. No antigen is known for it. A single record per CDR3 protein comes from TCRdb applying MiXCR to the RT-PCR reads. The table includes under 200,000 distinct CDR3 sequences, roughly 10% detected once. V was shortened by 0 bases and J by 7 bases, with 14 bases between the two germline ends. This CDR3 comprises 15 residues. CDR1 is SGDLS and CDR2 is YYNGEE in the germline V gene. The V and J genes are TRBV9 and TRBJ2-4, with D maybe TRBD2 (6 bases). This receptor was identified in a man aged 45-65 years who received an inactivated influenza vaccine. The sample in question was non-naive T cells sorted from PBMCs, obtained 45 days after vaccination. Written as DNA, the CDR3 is TGTGCCAGCAGCGTAGGTCGGGGCGCGGGGAACATTCAGTACTTC. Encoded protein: CASSVGRGAGNIQYF.